These 20 T cell receptor beta chains came from one sample sequenced in a study of beta chain features in type 1 diabetes listed by TCRdb under 2018. Points the paper makes about the study in general: In all four CD4+ subsets, TCRB CDR3 length was moderately but significantly shorter in type 1 diabetes patients.

No antigen has been identified for these receptors. The library was made by the immunoSEQ multiplex PCR assay. The High Capacity cDNA Reverse Transcription Kit was used to reverse transcribe all of the isolated RNA, meaning that expressed TCRB transcripts were what got sequenced. TCRdb took this table from immuneACCESS and kept in-frame rearrangements with V and J called. Such tables lack part of the clones; where checked against another copy, unresolved V genes explain under half of the gap, and the rest is unexplained. This sample lists roughly 240,000 clones; 24% were detected once. The biggest ten clones account for roughly 0.013% of the sample. Sequencing used naive CD4+ T cells from blood. The cell subset or site label here, explained by the study, means: true naive CD4+ T cells. The receptors were sampled from a woman aged 25 to 45 with type 1 diabetes.

This clone was seen a handful of times. This specimen includes other DNA sequences encoding the same CDR3. V gene TRBV5-1 combines with J gene TRBJ2-5; 8 bases agree with TRBD2. Germline assignment: CDR1 SGHRS and CDR2 YFSETQ. Germline trimming cut 0 bases from V and 4 bases from J; bases unmatched to any gene: 2. This CDR3 is built from 14 residues. The CDR3 loop reads CASSLGLAGETQYF. CDR3 DNA: TGCGCCAGCAGCTTGGGCCTAGCGGGAGAGACCCAGTACTTC. Supplemented by reference TRBV5-1 and TRBJ2-5, the full variable domain reads KAGVTQTPRYLIKTRGQQVTLSCSPISGHRSVSWYQQTPGQGLQFLFEYFSETQRNKGNFPGRFSGRQFSNSRSEMNVSTLELGDSALYLCASSLGLAGETQYFGPGTRLLVL.

The chain joins TRBV30 to TRBJ1-4; D is ambiguous. Trimming took 2 bases from V and 8 from J, leaving 15 bases between them. CDR1 and CDR2 from the germline V gene are GTSNPN and SVGIG (reference sequence). The CDR3 is made up of 14 amino acids. In DNA, the CDR3 is TGTGCCTGGAGTTCGGGCAACGAGGGAGAAAAACTGTTTTTT. Translating gives CAWSSGNEGEKLFF.

The J gene is TRBJ2-2, the V gene TRBV4-1; tentative D call: TRBD1 (7 bases). The CDR3 has 16 amino acids. Germline values: CDR1 MGHRA, CDR2 YSYEKL. The germline V and J ends were trimmed by 1 base and 4 bases, with 13 bases remaining between them. CDR3 loop: CASSQGRGRRTGELFF. CDR3 sequence (DNA): TGCGCCAGCAGCCAAGGGAGGGGGCGCCGCACCGGGGAGCTGTTTTTT.

The V gene is TRBV19, the J gene TRBJ2-2, with 11 bases matching TRBD2. Germline assignment: CDR1 LNHDA and CDR2 SQIVND (reference sequence). V trimming: 7 bases; J trimming: 7 bases; junction bases outside the gene matches: 8. This CDR3 spans 15 amino acids. The CDR3 region is CASTTSGSFGGELFF. The CDR3 nucleotides are TGTGCCAGTACCACTAGCGGGAGCTTTGGCGGGGAGCTGTTTTTT.

This clone was detected a few times. This chain joins TRBV29-1 and TRBJ2-1; 9 bases line up with TRBD2. V lost 4 bases and J lost 2; bases outside the gene matches: 6. CDR3 length: 15 amino acids. Germline CDR1 is SQVTM and CDR2 is ANQGSEA. The CDR3 reads CSVASASGTYNEQFF. CDR3 coding DNA: TGCAGCGTTGCGTCGGCTAGCGGGACCTACAATGAGCAGTTCTTC.

This clone was seen only a few times. In the same sample, other DNA sequences code for this CDR3. The chain joins TRBV29-1 to TRBJ1-1; 7 bases are a match to TRBD1. From germline, CDR1 is SQVTM and CDR2 ANQGSEA. The CDR3 length is 12 residues. Trimming cost V 7 bases and J 2 bases; bases outside gene matches: 4. CDR3 sequence: CSAHRGNTEAFF. In nucleotides, the CDR3 is TGCAGCGCCCACAGGGGAAACACTGAAGCTTTCTTT.

The chain carries TRBV4-2 and TRBJ2-1, with 8 bases matching TRBD2. This CDR3 region has 16 residues. The V gene's germline CDR1 is LGHNA and CDR2 YNFKEQ. The trim removed 3 bases at V and 4 bases at J, leaving 8 bases unmatched. This CDR3 is CASSQGHSGNYNEQFF. As DNA, the CDR3 is TGTGCCAGCAGCCAGGGGCATAGCGGGAATTACAATGAGCAGTTCTTC.

A note on this clone: The same CDR3 is also encoded by other DNA sequences in this sample. The chain links TRBV5-1 to TRBJ2-1, with 10 positions matching TRBD2. Trimming cost V 0 bases and J 3 bases; bases outside gene matches: 3. The CDR3 spans 16 residues. Per the germline V gene, CDR1 is SGHRS and CDR2 is YFSETQ. CDR3 loop: CASSLGLAGFYNEQFF. As DNA, the CDR3 is TGCGCCAGCAGCTTGGGACTAGCGGGTTTCTACAATGAGCAGTTCTTC.

This clone was detected only a few times. The rearrangement joins TRBV18 to TRBJ1-1; D not resolved. This CDR3 is 15 amino acids long. With 4 bases removed from V and 1 base from J, the gap between germline ends came to 13 bases. Germline V gene sequence: CDR1 KGHSH, CDR2 LQKENI. The CDR3 loop is CASSRLDAGNTEAFF. DNA for the CDR3: TGTGCCAGCTCACGCCTCGACGCGGGGAACACTGAAGCTTTCTTT.

This clone was counted once. The chain joins TRBV30 to TRBJ1-4; no firm D call. V lost 3 bases and J 4 bases, leaving 9 bases between the germline ends. This CDR3 spans 13 amino acids. Germline CDR1 and CDR2: GTSNPN and SVGIG (reference sequence). The CDR3 protein is CAWSSGLNEKLFF. The CDR3 region has the DNA TGTGCCTGGAGCTCTGGGCTTAATGAAAAACTGTTTTTT.

This chain uses TRBV23-1 with TRBJ2-7; 7 bases agree with TRBD1. Being an ORF, TRBV23-1 has a function that is uncertain. The junction had 14 bases not matched to a gene; V was cut back by 8 bases and J by 4 bases. This CDR3 has 15 residues. DNA for the CDR3: TGCGCCAGCTGCAAGGACAGGACCCTTCATTACGAGCAGTACTTC. Protein sequence: CASCKDRTLHYEQYF.

The V and J genes are TRBV28 and TRBJ2-7, with D uncertain. The CDR3 has 14 residues. Deletions cut 10 bases from V and 5 bases from J, with 21 bases between. Germline assignment: CDR1 MDHEN and CDR2 SYDVKM. CDR3 residues: CATRSEFYIHEQYF. The CDR3 DNA sequence: TGTGCCACCCGGTCCGAGTTTTATATCCACGAGCAGTACTTC.

The genes are TRBV29-1 and TRBJ2-1; D remains unclear. From germline, CDR1 is SQVTM and CDR2 ANQGSEA. The germline V and J ends were trimmed by 8 bases and 0 bases, with 5 bases remaining between them. This CDR3 has 11 amino acids. The DNA of the CDR3 is TGCAGCCCTATCTCCTACAATGAGCAGTTCTTC. The encoded protein is CSPISYNEQFF.

The J gene is TRBJ1-2, the V gene TRBV30; D gene unclear. This CDR3 comprises 11 residues. Germline loops: CDR1 GTSNPN, CDR2 SVGIG (reference sequence). V was cut by 3 bases and J by 8 bases, with 10 bases left in between. DNA for the CDR3: TGTGCCTGGAGCGATCCGAGCGGCTACACCTTC. Translation gives CAWSDPSGYTF.

This rearrangement joins TRBV5-1 to TRBJ2-7; maybe TRBD2 (6 bases). Germline CDR1 and CDR2: SGHRS and YFSETQ. Trimming took 4 bases from V and 11 from J, leaving 16 bases between them. This CDR3 region has 12 residues. The chain's CDR3 is CASSDPGLWKYF. CDR3 nucleotide sequence: TGCGCCAGCAGCGACCCGGGACTCTGGAAGTACTTC. Variable domain in full (rest from reference TRBV5-1 and TRBJ2-7): KAGVTQTPRYLIKTRGQQVTLSCSPISGHRSVSWYQQTPGQGLQFLFEYFSETQRNKGNFPGRFSGRQFSNSRSEMNVSTLELGDSALYLCASSDPGLWKYFGPGTRLTVT.

This clone has just a few counts. The chain is built from TRBV9 and TRBJ2-7, with 8 bases identical to TRBD1. This CDR3 has 14 amino acids. Per germline, CDR1 SGDLS and CDR2 YYNGEE. The V gene end was trimmed by 4 bases and the J gene end by 5 bases; junction bases not matched to a gene: 8. The CDR3 loop reads CASSRTGSSDEQYF. CDR3 in DNA: TGTGCCAGCAGCCGGACAGGGTCTTCGGACGAGCAGTACTTC.

The V and J genes are TRBV13 and TRBJ2-5, with TRBD1 identical over 10 bases. V was clipped by 7 bases and J by 4 bases; unmatched bases: 12. Germline V gene data show CDR1 as PRHDT and CDR2 as FYEKMQ (reference sequence). The CDR3 loop spans 16 amino acids. In DNA form, the CDR3 reads TGTGCCAGCAACCAAGACAGGGGGCGTGATAGAGAGACCCAGTACTTC. Its translation is CASNQDRGRDRETQYF.

This chain uses TRBV19 with TRBJ1-2; the D gene is possibly TRBD1 (6 bases). V lost 1 base to trimming and J lost 3 bases, with 15 bases between them. This CDR3 has 16 residues. Germline V gene lookup returns CDR1 LNHDA and CDR2 SQIVND (reference sequence). CDR3 in DNA: TGTGCCAGTAGTATAGCCCTGGGGGGGGCATACTATGGCTACACCTTC. Protein sequence: CASSIALGGAYYGYTF.

CDR3 region: CASSERTGNQPQHF. The DNA for the CDR3 is TGTGCCAGCAGTGAAAGGACAGGGAATCAGCCCCAGCATTTT. The J gene is TRBJ1-5, the V gene TRBV2; 8 bases fit TRBD1. Germline V CDR1 and CDR2: SNHLY, FYNNEI. The CDR3 is 14 amino acids. The J segment lost 4 bases and the V segment lost 2 bases, leaving 1 base of the junction unmatched.

The genes are TRBV28 and TRBJ2-5, with TRBD2 as a possible D gene (6 bases). The V gene's germline CDR1 is MDHEN and CDR2 SYDVKM. The CDR3 sequence is 15 residues long. V gave up 8 bases and J gave up 5 bases, with 21 bases separating them. The CDR3 loop reads CASRPYGGGAETQYF. The DNA of the CDR3 is TGTGCCAGCCGTCCGTATGGCGGAGGGGCGGAGACCCAGTACTTC.